This T cell receptor (beta chain) was obtained from a study of cytomegalovirus exposure and HLA in healthy donors. Trimming removed 5 bases from V and 6 bases from J; junction bases left unmatched: 7. Germline CDR1 and CDR2: MNHNS and SASEGT. This CDR3 is built from 14 residues. Primers for the PCR totalled 60 Vbeta and 13 Jbeta. Libraries were prepared by immunoSEQ multiplex PCR; TCRdb keeps only in-frame clonotypes and omits some of them. The data hold approximately 150,000 clones, with roughly 82% observed a single time. With regard to this clone: What it binds is unknown.

Study results and caveats: Analysis performed later found over 15,000 TCR beta sequences associated with HLA alleles at 0.05 false discovery rate. An assumption of roughly uniform sequencing depth across donors underlay the presence/absence analyses. A reported reduction in N-insertions relative to the roughly 610-donor mean was seen in an Asian-associated ancestry cluster in a later analysis.

This sequence joins TRBV6-1 and TRBJ2-7, with 10 bases identical to TRBD2. This TCR came from a male donor in good health and CMV-seronegative. Sequenced sample: PBMCs. The CDR3: CASSLAGVDPEQYF. CDR3 in DNA: TGTGCCAGCAGTCTAGCGGGAGTAGACCCCGAGCAGTACTTC.